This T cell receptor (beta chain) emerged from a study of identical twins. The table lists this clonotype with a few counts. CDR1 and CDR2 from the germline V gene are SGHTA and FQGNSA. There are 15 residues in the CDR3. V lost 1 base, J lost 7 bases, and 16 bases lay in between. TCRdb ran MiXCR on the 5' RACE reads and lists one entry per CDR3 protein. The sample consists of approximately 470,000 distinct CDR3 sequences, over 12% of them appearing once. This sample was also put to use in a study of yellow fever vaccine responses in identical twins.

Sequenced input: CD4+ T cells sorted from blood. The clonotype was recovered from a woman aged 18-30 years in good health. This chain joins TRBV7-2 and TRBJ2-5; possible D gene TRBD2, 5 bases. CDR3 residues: CASSLEGLALVTQYF. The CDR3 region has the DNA TGTGCCAGCAGCTTAGAGGGTCTAGCCCTCGTGACCCAGTACTTC.